The next 3 T cell receptor beta chains were all read from a single sample in a study of CD8+CD57+ T cells in acquired aplastic anemia. Genomic DNA, the template, was used for profiling of the TCR beta VDJ and CDR3. TCRdb re-derived calls from the reads in MiXCR, one entry per CDR3 protein. The sample shows approximately 470,000 distinct CDR3 sequences, around 30% of them seen only once. Patients chosen for sequencing had shown CD8+CD57+ cell expansion by flow cytometry. Specimen: sorted CD4+, CD8+, or CD8+CD57+ T cells (not recorded which) from PBMCs. These receptor sequences come from a human donor with aplastic anemia.

This clonotype occurred once. This could be a read error, since a much larger clone is one nucleotide away. The chain employs TRBV21-1 and TRBJ1-2; the table's D call, TRBD1, was not checked against the DNA. TRBV21-1 is flagged as a pseudogene. The CDR3 is 17 amino acids. In nucleotides, the CDR3 is TGTGCCAGCAGCAAGAGGGGGATTCTCGACGGGGGCTATGGCTACACCTTC. Its protein is CASSKRGILDGGYGYTF.

The sample holds many counts of this clonotype. A read error may produce the germline difference seen at one junction end. The rearrangement joins TRBV20-1 to TRBJ2-3; TRBD1 matches at 11 bases. In germline, CDR1 is DFQATT, CDR2 SNEGSKA (reference sequence). The CDR3 runs 14 residues. CDR3 residues: CSARDGQGASYRYF. In DNA form, the CDR3 reads TGCAGTGCAAGAGATGGACAGGGGGCATCTTATCGGTATTTT.

Of note for this clonotype: Germline is not matched at one junction end, which may reflect a read error. This rearrangement joins TRBV7-3 to TRBJ1-6, with 7 bases aligning to TRBD1. Germline CDR1 and CDR2: SGHTA and FQGTGA. CDR3 length: 9 residues. CDR3 coding DNA: TGTGCCAGCAAATATCCGGGACAGTTT. As protein: CASKYPGQF.